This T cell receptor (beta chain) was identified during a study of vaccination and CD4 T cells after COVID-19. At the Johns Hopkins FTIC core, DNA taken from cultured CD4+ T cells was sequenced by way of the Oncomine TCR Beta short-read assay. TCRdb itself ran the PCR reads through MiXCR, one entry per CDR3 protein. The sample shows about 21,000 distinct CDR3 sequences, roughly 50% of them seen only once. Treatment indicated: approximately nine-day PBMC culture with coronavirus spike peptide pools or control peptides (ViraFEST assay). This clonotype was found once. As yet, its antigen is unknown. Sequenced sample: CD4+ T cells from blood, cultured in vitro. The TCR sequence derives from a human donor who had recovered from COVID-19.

CDR3 sequence: CASSYSIQPQHF. CDR3 DNA: TGTGCCAGCAGTTACTCGATTCAGCCCCAGCATTTT. V gene TRBV6-2 or TRBV6-3 combines with J gene TRBJ1-5; D is undetermined. Trimming took off 0 bases at V and 6 bases at J, with 3 bases between the two ends. Germline CDR1 reads MNHEY; CDR2 reads SVGEGT. This CDR3 spans 12 amino acids.